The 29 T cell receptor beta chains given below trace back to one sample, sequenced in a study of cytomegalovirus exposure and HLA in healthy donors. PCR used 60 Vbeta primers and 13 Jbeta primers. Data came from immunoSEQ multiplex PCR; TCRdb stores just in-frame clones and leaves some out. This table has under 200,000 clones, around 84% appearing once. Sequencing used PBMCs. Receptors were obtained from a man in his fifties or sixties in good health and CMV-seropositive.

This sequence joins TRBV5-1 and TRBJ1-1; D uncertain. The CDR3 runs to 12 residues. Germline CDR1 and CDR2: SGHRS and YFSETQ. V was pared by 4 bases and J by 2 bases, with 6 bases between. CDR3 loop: CASSHFNTEAFF. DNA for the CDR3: TGCGCCAGCAGCCATTTCAACACTGAAGCTTTCTTT.

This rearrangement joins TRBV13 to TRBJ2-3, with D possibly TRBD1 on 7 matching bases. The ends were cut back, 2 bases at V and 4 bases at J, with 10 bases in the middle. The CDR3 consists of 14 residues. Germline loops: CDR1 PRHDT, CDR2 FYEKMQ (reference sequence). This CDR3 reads CASSLQGGPDTQYF. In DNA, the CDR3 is TGTGCCAGCAGCTTACAGGGGGGCCCAGATACGCAGTATTTT. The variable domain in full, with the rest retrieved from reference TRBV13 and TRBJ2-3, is AAGVIQSPRHLIKEKRETATLKCYPIPRHDTVYWYQQGPGQDPQFLISFYEKMQSDKGSIPDRFSAQQFSDYHSELNMSSLELGDSALYFCASSLQGGPDTQYFGPGTRLTVL.

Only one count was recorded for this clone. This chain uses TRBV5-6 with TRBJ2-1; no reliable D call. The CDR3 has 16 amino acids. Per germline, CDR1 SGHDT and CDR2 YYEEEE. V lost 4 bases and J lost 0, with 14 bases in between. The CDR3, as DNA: TGTGCCAGCAGCCCCCGGTCGTTCGGCTCCTACAATGAGCAGTTCTTC. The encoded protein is CASSPRSFGSYNEQFF.

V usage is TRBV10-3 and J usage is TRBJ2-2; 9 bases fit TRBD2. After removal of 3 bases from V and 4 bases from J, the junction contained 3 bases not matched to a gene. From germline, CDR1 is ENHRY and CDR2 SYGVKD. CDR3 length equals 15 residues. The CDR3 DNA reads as TGTGCCATCAGTGAAGAACTAGCGGGCACCGGGGAGCTGTTTTTT. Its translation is CAISEELAGTGELFF.

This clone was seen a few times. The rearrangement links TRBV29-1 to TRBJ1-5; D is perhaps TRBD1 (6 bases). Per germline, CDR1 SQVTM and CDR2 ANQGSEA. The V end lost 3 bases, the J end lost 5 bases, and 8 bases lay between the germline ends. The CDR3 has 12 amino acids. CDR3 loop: CSVEDSDQPQHF. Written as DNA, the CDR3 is TGCAGCGTTGAGGACAGTGATCAGCCCCAGCATTTT.

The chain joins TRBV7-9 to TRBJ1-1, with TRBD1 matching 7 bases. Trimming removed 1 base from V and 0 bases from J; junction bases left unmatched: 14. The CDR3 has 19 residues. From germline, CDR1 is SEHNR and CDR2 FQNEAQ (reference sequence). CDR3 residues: CASSLEARAGGYMNTEAFF. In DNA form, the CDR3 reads TGTGCCAGCAGCTTAGAGGCACGCGCAGGGGGGTACATGAACACTGAAGCTTTCTTT.

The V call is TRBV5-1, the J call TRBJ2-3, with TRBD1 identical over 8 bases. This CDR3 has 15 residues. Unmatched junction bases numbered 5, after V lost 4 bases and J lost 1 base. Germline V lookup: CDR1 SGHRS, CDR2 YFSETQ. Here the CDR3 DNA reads TGCGCCAGCAGCCCGGACAGGGTCCGCACAGATACGCAGTATTTT. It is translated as CASSPDRVRTDTQYF.

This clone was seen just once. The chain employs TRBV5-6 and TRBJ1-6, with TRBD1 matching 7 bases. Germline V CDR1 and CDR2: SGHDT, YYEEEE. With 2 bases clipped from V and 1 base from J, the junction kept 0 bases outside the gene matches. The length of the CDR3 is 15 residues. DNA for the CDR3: TGTGCCAGCAGCTTCAGGGGGTCCTATAATTCACCCCTCCACTTT. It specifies CASSFRGSYNSPLHF.

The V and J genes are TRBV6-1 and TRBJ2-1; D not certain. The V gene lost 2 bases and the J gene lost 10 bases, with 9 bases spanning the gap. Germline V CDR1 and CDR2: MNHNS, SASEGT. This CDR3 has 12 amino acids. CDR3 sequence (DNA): TGTGCCAGCAGTGAACCTCCACTCGAGCAGTTCTTC. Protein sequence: CASSEPPLEQFF.

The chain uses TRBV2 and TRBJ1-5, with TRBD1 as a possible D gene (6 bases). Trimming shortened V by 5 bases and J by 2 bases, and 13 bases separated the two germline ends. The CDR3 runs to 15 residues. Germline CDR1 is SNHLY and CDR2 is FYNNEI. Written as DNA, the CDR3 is TGTGCCAGCAGTCAACAGGGAGGGGGCAATCAGCCCCAGCATTTT. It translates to CASSQQGGGNQPQHF.

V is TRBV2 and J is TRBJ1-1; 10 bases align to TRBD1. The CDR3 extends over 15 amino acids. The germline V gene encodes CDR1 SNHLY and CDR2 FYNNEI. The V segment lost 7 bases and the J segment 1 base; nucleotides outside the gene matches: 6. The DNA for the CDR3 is TGTGCCAGCACCCTTTGGGACAGGGGGAACACTGAAGCTTTCTTT. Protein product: CASTLWDRGNTEAFF.

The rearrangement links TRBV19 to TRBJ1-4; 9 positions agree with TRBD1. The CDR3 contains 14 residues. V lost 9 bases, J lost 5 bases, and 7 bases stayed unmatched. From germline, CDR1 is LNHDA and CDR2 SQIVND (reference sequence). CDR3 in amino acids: CASKQGQGNEKLFF. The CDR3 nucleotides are TGTGCCAGCAAACAGGGACAGGGAAATGAAAAACTGTTTTTT.

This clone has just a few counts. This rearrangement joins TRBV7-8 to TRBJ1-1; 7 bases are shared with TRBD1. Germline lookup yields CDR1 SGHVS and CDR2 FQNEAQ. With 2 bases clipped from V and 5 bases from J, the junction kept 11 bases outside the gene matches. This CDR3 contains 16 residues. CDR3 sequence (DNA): TGTGCCAGCAGCTTACTTACAGGGGATAGATGGACTGAAGCTTTCTTT. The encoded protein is CASSLLTGDRWTEAFF.

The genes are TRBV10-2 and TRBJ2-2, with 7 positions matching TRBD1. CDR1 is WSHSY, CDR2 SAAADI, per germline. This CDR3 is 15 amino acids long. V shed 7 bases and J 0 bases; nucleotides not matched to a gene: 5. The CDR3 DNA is TGCGCCAGCAAATACAGGGGCACGAACACCGGGGAGCTGTTTTTT. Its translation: CASKYRGTNTGELFF.

The CDR3 loop is CASSVGTGQETQYF. The CDR3 nucleotides are TGCGCCAGCAGCGTAGGGACAGGACAAGAGACCCAGTACTTC. The J gene is TRBJ2-5, the V gene TRBV5-1, with 8 positions matching TRBD1. The germline V gene encodes CDR1 SGHRS and CDR2 YFSETQ. The trim removed 4 bases at V and 2 bases at J, leaving 4 bases unmatched. The length of the CDR3 is 14 residues.

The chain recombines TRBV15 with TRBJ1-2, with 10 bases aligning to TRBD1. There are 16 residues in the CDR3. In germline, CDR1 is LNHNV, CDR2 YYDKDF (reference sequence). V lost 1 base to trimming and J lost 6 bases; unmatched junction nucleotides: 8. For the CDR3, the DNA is TGTGCCACCAGCAGAGCCGCAGACAGGGGGCGGGATGGCTACACCTTC. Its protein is CATSRAADRGRDGYTF.

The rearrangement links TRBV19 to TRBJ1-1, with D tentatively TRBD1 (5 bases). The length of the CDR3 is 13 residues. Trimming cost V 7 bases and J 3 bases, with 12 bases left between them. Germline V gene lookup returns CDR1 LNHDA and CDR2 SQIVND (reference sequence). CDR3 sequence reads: CASNSGGYTEAFF. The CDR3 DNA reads TGTGCCAGTAACTCTGGGGGGTACACTGAAGCTTTCTTT.

The CDR3: CASSKGTGNNEKLFF. In DNA, the CDR3 is TGTGCCAGCAGCAAGGGTACAGGGAATAATGAAAAACTGTTTTTT. This chain joins TRBV11-3 and TRBJ1-4; tentatively, D is TRBD1 (6 bases). The CDR3 loop spans 15 amino acids. Germline CDR1 reads SGHNT; CDR2 reads YENEEA. V lost 5 bases, J lost 4 bases, and 14 bases lay in between.

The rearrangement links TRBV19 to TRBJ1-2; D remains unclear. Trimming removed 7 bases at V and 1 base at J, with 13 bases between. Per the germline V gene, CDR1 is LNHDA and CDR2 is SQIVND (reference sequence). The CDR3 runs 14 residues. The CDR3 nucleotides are TGTGCCAGTATCTCCCTGACGGGTAACTATGGCTACACCTTC. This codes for CASISLTGNYGYTF.

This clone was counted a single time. The CDR3: CASSGVAGDTQYF. The CDR3 coding sequence is TGTGCCAGCAGCGGGGTTGCGGGAGATACGCAGTATTTT. The chain joins TRBV9 to TRBJ2-3, with a possible D match to TRBD2 (5 bases). Trimming removed 3 bases at V and 5 bases at J, with 10 bases between. The CDR3 covers 13 residues. The germline gives CDR1 SGDLS, CDR2 YYNGEE.

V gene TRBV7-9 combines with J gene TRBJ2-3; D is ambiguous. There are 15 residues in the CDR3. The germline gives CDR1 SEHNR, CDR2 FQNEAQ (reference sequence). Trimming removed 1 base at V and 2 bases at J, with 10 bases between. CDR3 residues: CASSLDSSYTDTQYF. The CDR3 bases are TGTGCCAGCAGCTTAGACAGCAGCTACACAGATACGCAGTATTTT.

The CDR3 spells CASSERGQIMGDEQFF. The CDR3 DNA is TGTGCCAGTAGTGAAAGGGGTCAAATAATGGGCGATGAGCAGTTCTTC. The genes are TRBV19 and TRBJ2-1; maybe TRBD1 (5 bases). Germline CDR1 is LNHDA and CDR2 is SQIVND (reference sequence). The CDR3 covers 16 residues. V lost 5 bases and J 8 bases, leaving 22 bases between the germline ends.

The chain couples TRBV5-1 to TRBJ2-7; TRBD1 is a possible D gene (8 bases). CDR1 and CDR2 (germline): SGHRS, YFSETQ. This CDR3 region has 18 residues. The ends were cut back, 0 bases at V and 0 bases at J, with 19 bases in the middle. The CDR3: CASSLARSGTGLSYEQYF. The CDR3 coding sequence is TGCGCCAGCAGCTTGGCAAGGAGCGGGACAGGACTCTCCTACGAGCAGTACTTC.

The CDR3 DNA reads as TGTGCCAGCAGCTTGAGGTTAGCGACAGATACGCAGTATTTT. Protein sequence: CASSLRLATDTQYF. The V call is TRBV5-6, the J call TRBJ2-3; D may be TRBD2 (5 bases). This CDR3 is built from 14 residues. The V end was cut by 1 base, the J end by 3 bases, with 9 bases between. Germline lookup yields CDR1 SGHDT and CDR2 YYEEEE. Complete variable domain (other parts from reference TRBV5-6 and TRBJ2-3): DAGVTQSPTHLIKTRGQQVTLRCSPKSGHDTVSWYQQALGQGPQFIFQYYEEEERQRGNFPDRFSGHQFPNYSSELNVNALLLGDSALYLCASSLRLATDTQYFGPGTRLTVL.

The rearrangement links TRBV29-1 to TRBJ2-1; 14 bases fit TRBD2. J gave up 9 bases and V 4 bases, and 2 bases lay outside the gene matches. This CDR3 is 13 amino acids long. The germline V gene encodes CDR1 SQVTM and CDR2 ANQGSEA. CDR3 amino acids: CSVGLAGGREQFF. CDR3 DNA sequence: TGCAGCGTTGGACTAGCGGGGGGGCGTGAGCAGTTCTTC.

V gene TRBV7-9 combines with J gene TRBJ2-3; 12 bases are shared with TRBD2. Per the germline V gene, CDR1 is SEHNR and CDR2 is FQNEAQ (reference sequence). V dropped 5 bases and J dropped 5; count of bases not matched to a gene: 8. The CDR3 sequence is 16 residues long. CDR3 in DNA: TGTGCCAGCAGCCCACGACTAGCGGGAGAACTAGATACGCAGTATTTT. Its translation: CASSPRLAGELDTQYF.

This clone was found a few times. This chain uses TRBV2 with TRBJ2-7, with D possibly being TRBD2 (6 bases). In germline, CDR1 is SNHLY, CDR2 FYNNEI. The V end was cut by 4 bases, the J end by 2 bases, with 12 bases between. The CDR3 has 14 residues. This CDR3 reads CASSVIADAYEQYV. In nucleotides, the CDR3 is TGTGCCAGCAGTGTAATAGCGGATGCCTACGAGCAGTACGTC.

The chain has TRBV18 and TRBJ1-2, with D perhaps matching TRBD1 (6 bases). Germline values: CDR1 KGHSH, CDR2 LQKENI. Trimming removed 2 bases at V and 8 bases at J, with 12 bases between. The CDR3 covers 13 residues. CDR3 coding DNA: TGTGCCAGCTCACCATTGGACAGCGAGGGCTACACCTTC. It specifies CASSPLDSEGYTF.

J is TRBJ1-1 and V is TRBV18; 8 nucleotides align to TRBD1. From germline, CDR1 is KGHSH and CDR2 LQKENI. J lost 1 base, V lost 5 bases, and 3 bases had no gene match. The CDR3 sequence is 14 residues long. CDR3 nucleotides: TGTGCCAGCTCATTGGGACAGGCGAACACTGAAGCTTTCTTT. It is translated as CASSLGQANTEAFF. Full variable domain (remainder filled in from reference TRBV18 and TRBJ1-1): NAGVMQNPRHLVRRRGQEARLRCSPMKGHSHVYWYRQLPEEGLKFMVYLQKENIIDESGMPKERFSAEFPKEGPSILRIQQVVRGDSAAYFCASSLGQANTEAFFGQGTRLTVV.